The 10 T cell receptor beta chains listed next were all sequenced from one sample in a study of blood T cell repertoires in COVID-19. Only in-frame clones appear in the TCRdb table, and some are missing; sequencing was by immunoSEQ multiplex PCR. The sample contains tens of thousands of clones, roughly 88% of which appear only once. Sample: peripheral blood. The receptors shown here come from a human donor in a cohort sampled during active COVID-19.

The V gene is TRBV10-1, the J gene TRBJ1-5, with 7 positions matching TRBD1. J was trimmed by 7 bases and V by 4 bases; bases with no gene match: 10. Germline V gene sequence: CDR1 WNHNN, CDR2 SYGVQD (reference sequence). CDR3 size: 15 residues. The CDR3 coding sequence is TGCGCCAGCAGTGGGGGACAGAACTTGGGGCAGCCCCAGCATTTT. Its translation: CASSGGQNLGQPQHF.

This clone was detected once. The V and J genes are TRBV10-3 and TRBJ2-1; 11 positions match TRBD2. Germline V gene lookup returns CDR1 ENHRY and CDR2 SYGVKD. This CDR3 has 16 amino acids. The J segment lost 5 bases and the V segment lost 2 bases, leaving 5 bases of the junction unmatched. As DNA, the CDR3 is TGTGCCATCAGTGAGGGGCTAGCGGGGGGCCACAATGAGCAGTTCTTC. It codes for CAISEGLAGGHNEQFF.

The chain recombines TRBV7-2 with TRBJ2-7; the match to TRBD2 covers 7 bases. Losses at the gene ends were 5 bases for V and 4 bases for J; bases not matched to a gene: 11. This CDR3 region has 15 residues. Germline-derived CDR1 and CDR2 are SGHTA and FQGNSA. CDR3 nucleotide sequence: TGTGCCAGCAGCGTACGCGGGGGAGGTTGGTACGAGCAGTACTTC. Translation: CASSVRGGGWYEQYF. The full variable domain, with the rest looked up from reference TRBV7-2 and TRBJ2-7, is GAGVSQSPSNKVTEKGKDVELRCDPISGHTALYWYRQSLGQGLEFLIYFQGNSAPDKSGLPSDRFSAERTGGSVSTLTIQRTQQEDSAVYLCASSVRGGGWYEQYFGPGTRLTVT.

The J gene is TRBJ1-2, the V gene TRBV27; D unclear. The CDR3 totals 11 residues. The V gene lost 10 bases and the J gene lost 6 bases, with 12 bases spanning the gap. The germline V gene encodes CDR1 MNHEY and CDR2 SMNVEV (reference sequence). This CDR3 is CATAGHHGYTF. The CDR3 nucleotides are TGTGCCACCGCGGGCCATCATGGCTACACCTTC.

The chain combines TRBV18 with TRBJ2-1; 7 bases agree with TRBD1. Per the germline V gene, CDR1 is KGHSH and CDR2 is LQKENI. Unmatched junction bases numbered 2, after V lost 3 bases and J lost 0 bases. CDR3 length equals 15 residues. The CDR3 DNA reads as TGTGCCAGCTCACCCGACAGGGTCTCCTACAATGAGCAGTTCTTC. Translating gives CASSPDRVSYNEQFF.

This clone has just one count. The chain has TRBV7-2 and TRBJ2-7; tentatively, D is TRBD2 (7 bases). The CDR3 has 15 residues. V shed 1 base and J shed 5 bases, with 15 bases lying between them. Germline CDR1 SGHTA, CDR2 FQGNSA. The CDR3 coding sequence is TGTGCCAGCAGCTTAGTTTTGGGGGGGCGGAACGAGCAGTACTTC. Translation gives CASSLVLGGRNEQYF.

V and J are TRBV7-8 and TRBJ1-2; 7 positions agree with TRBD1. The J segment lost 2 bases and the V segment lost 3 bases, leaving 6 bases of the junction unmatched. The CDR3 has 15 residues. Looked up from germline, CDR1 is SGHVS and CDR2 is FQNEAQ. The DNA for the CDR3 is TGTGCCAGCAGCTTCAAACCACAGGGGAACTATGGCTACACCTTC. Protein product: CASSFKPQGNYGYTF.

The rearrangement joins TRBV10-3 to TRBJ2-4, with 13 nucleotides matching TRBD2. There are 17 residues in the CDR3. Losses at the gene ends were 0 bases for V and 5 bases for J; bases not matched to a gene: 4. The germline CDR1 and CDR2 sequences are ENHRY and SYGVKD. This chain's CDR3 is CAISESTSGRGENIQYF. Here the CDR3 DNA reads TGTGCCATCAGTGAGTCCACTAGCGGGAGGGGTGAAAACATTCAGTACTTC.

The V and J genes are TRBV4-3 and TRBJ2-1; maybe TRBD1 (5 bases). V lost 0 bases and J 9 bases, leaving 12 bases between the germline ends. Germline V gene sequence: CDR1 LGHNA, CDR2 YSLEER. This CDR3 contains 14 residues. In nucleotides, the CDR3 is TGCGCCAGCAGCCAAGAAGGGGTTTCCACTGAGCAGTTCTTC. This translates into CASSQEGVSTEQFF.

This chain links TRBV6-5 with TRBJ1-2; no clear D. From germline, CDR1 is MNHEY and CDR2 SVGAGI. This CDR3 is 15 amino acids long. The V end was cut by 7 bases, the J end by 0 bases, with 15 bases between. CDR3 loop: CASTGRALANYGYTF. The DNA for the CDR3 is TGTGCCAGCACGGGGAGGGCTCTAGCTAACTATGGCTACACCTTC.